This T cell receptor beta chain appears in the sequencing data of a study of OX40 agonist ivuxolimab in advanced cancers. The wider study: All patients had ivuxolimab intravenously every 2 weeks at 0.01 to 10 mg/kg. Therapy given before enrollment (anti-PD-1, anti-PD-L1 or anti-CTLA-4) was allowed, and 40% to 50% had some.

A note on this clone: What it binds is unknown.

The repertoire was sequenced with immunoSEQ multiplex PCR; TCRdb's copy has only in-frame clones and lacks some. The sample contains 110,000 or so clones, 85% to 95% of which appear only once. Overall study results and limits: Nonresponders, in some cases, also had low normalized T-cell clonal expansion.

This TCR was sampled from an adult with an advanced solid tumor such as melanoma, head and neck, liver or kidney cancer. The input for sequencing was CD4+ or CD8+ T cells sorted from blood, taken in a trial of the OX40 agonist ivuxolimab.

The CDR3 here is CASSPPGGNTEAFF. For the CDR3, the DNA is TGTGCCAGCAGTCCCCCAGGGGGGAACACTGAAGCTTTCTTT. The rearrangement uses TRBV6-5 and TRBJ1-1; 7 positions match TRBD1. V was pared by 5 bases and J by 1 base, with 4 bases of the junction left unmatched. The CDR3 contains 14 residues. The germline CDR1 and CDR2 sequences are MNHEY and SVGAGI.